Described below is a single T cell receptor beta chain sequence and its context. This record belongs to a study of blood T cell repertoires in COVID-19. Trimming removed 6 bases at V and 0 bases at J, with 12 bases between. The CDR3 is 14 amino acids. Germline CDR1 is MNHEY and CDR2 is SMNVEV (reference sequence). Generated by immunoSEQ multiplex PCR, the TCRdb table keeps only in-frame clones and is missing some. The sample has about 68,000 clones; 85% to 90% are singletons. V gene TRBV27 combines with J gene TRBJ2-7, with D perhaps matching TRBD2 (6 bases). The origin of this receptor is a man aged 50 to 59 with acute or convalescent COVID-19. Sequencing input: peripheral blood. The chain's CDR3 is CASSPRLDSYEQYF. The CDR3 region has the DNA TGTGCCAGCAGCCCCCGACTAGACTCCTACGAGCAGTACTTC.